Below, 27 T cell receptor beta chains from the same sample are listed, as sequenced in a study of OX40 agonist ivuxolimab in advanced cancers. Some clones are missing from TCRdb's copy, which holds only in-frame ones; the method was immunoSEQ multiplex PCR. The repertoire has tens of thousands of clones, approximately 91% of them found once; the top ten carry around 4%. Specimen: CD4+ or CD8+ T cells sorted from blood, collected in a trial of the OX40 agonist ivuxolimab. These receptors came from an adult with an advanced solid tumor such as melanoma, head and neck, liver or kidney cancer.

A few counts support this clone. The chain combines TRBV14 with TRBJ1-2, with D uncertain. The CDR3 consists of 16 residues. The germline V gene has CDR1 SGHDN and CDR2 FVKESK. V was pared by 1 base and J by 3 bases, with 15 bases between. CDR3 nucleotide sequence: TGTGCCAGCAGCCAAGGGTGGAGAGCAACCTACTATGGCTACACCTTC. Amino acids: CASSQGWRATYYGYTF.

This rearrangement joins TRBV19 to TRBJ2-1; no reliable D call. Per germline, CDR1 LNHDA and CDR2 SQIVND (reference sequence). Trimming took 3 bases from V and 2 from J, leaving 11 bases between them. There are 15 residues in the CDR3. The CDR3 loop is CASSIYQHPYNEQFF. In DNA form, the CDR3 reads TGTGCCAGTAGTATTTACCAGCACCCCTACAATGAGCAGTTCTTC.

This chain joins TRBV6-7 and TRBJ2-6, with a weak D call TRBD1 (6 bases). TRBV6-7 is an open reading frame whose function is uncertain. CDR3 length equals 17 residues. Trimming took 1 base from V and 5 from J, leaving 15 bases between them. The CDR3 region is CASSYCKTGNWANVLTF. CDR3 bases: TGTGCCAGCAGTTACTGTAAAACAGGGAACTGGGCCAACGTCCTGACTTTC.

CDR3 in DNA: TGTGCCAGTACCCTGAGCTCCTACAATGAGCAGTTCTTC. Translated: CASTLSSYNEQFF. This chain links TRBV19 with TRBJ2-1; D ambiguous. Germline V lookup: CDR1 LNHDA, CDR2 SQIVND (reference sequence). Trimming left V 7 bases short and J 0 bases short, with 7 bases between. The length of the CDR3 is 13 residues.

Judged by abundance, this clone is medium-sized (0.01 to 0.1%). V gene TRBV28 combines with J gene TRBJ2-5; D is undetermined. Germline V gene data show CDR1 as MDHEN and CDR2 as SYDVKM. The CDR3 consists of 17 residues. V was clipped by 6 bases and J by 3 bases, with 23 bases between them. The CDR3 reads CASSFFPTLSRKETQYF. CDR3 in DNA: TGTGCCAGCAGCTTTTTCCCGACATTGTCCCGAAAAGAGACCCAGTACTTC.

CDR3 protein: CASRNQGFTEAFF. CDR3 coding DNA: TGTGCCAGCAGAAATCAGGGGTTCACTGAAGCTTTCTTT. The gene calls are TRBV27 and TRBJ1-1; possibly TRBD1 for D (6 bases). Trimming stripped 6 bases from V and 4 bases from J, with 12 bases between. The CDR3 extends over 13 amino acids. The germline gives CDR1 MNHEY, CDR2 SMNVEV (reference sequence).

The V gene is TRBV21-1, the J gene TRBJ1-4. TRBV21-1 is flagged as a pseudogene. The CDR3 contains 17 residues. CDR3 in amino acids: CASSKATEGGCNEKLFF. The DNA of the CDR3 is TGTGCCAGCAGCAAAGCGACGGAGGGAGGGTGTAATGAAAAACTGTTTTTT.

CDR3 region: CASSLQSSYEQYF. The DNA for the CDR3 is TGTGCCAGCAGTTTACAGAGCTCCTACGAGCAGTACTTC. The chain carries TRBV27 and TRBJ2-7, with no clear D. Trimming shortened V by 2 bases and J by 0 bases, and 5 bases separated the two germline ends. The germline gives CDR1 MNHEY, CDR2 SMNVEV (reference sequence). This CDR3 spans 13 amino acids.

The chain joins TRBV5-1 to TRBJ1-2; unclear D gene. The CDR3 runs 12 residues. Between the trimmed V and J ends, which lost 3 bases and 4 bases, there was a span of 7 bases. CDR1 and CDR2 (germline): SGHRS, YFSETQ. This chain's CDR3 is CASSSGGYGYTF. The CDR3, as DNA: TGCGCCAGCAGCTCAGGTGGCTATGGCTACACCTTC.

V and J are TRBV15 and TRBJ1-5; 10 bases map to TRBD1. CDR1 LNHNV and CDR2 YYDKDF come from the germline V gene (reference sequence). V shed 0 bases and J 6 bases; nucleotides not matched to a gene: 2. This CDR3 is 15 amino acids long. The CDR3 here is CATSRDGQGGQPQHF. The DNA of the CDR3 is TGTGCCACCAGCAGAGACGGACAGGGGGGTCAGCCCCAGCATTTT. Using reference TRBV15 and TRBJ1-5 for the parts outside the CDR3, the full variable domain is DAMVIQNPRYQVTQFGKPVTLSCSQTLNHNVMYWYQQKSSQAPKLLFHYYDKDFNNEADTPDNFQSRRPNTSFCFLDIRSPGLGDTAMYLCATSRDGQGGQPQHFGDGTRLSIL.

The rearrangement uses TRBV30 and TRBJ1-1; D gene uncertain. The CDR3 is made up of 14 amino acids. Germline V gene sequence: CDR1 GTSNPN, CDR2 SVGIG (reference sequence). V was trimmed by 4 bases and J by 4 bases, leaving 16 bases between them. CDR3 sequence (DNA): TGTGCCTGGATCATCAGAGAGATGGGCACTGAAGCTTTCTTT. Translation gives CAWIIREMGTEAFF. Drawing the rest from reference TRBV30 and TRBJ1-1, the complete variable domain is SQTIHQWPATLVQPVGSPLSLECTVEGTSNPNLYWYRQAAGRGLQLLFYSVGIGQISSEVPQNLSASRPQDRQFILSSKKLLLSDSGFYLCAWIIREMGTEAFFGQGTRLTVV.

The chain is built from TRBV2 and TRBJ2-3, with D hard to call. The CDR3 sequence is 12 residues long. CDR1 is SNHLY and CDR2 is FYNNEI in the germline V gene. V lost 10 bases and J lost 2, with 10 bases in between. CDR3 sequence (DNA): TGTGCCAACGAAAACGACACAGATACGCAGTATTTT. Translating gives CANENDTDTQYF.

This clone was found once. This rearrangement joins TRBV9 to TRBJ2-1, with 15 positions matching TRBD2. CDR3 length: 15 amino acids. Germline lookup yields CDR1 SGDLS and CDR2 YYNGEE. V lost 5 bases to trimming and J lost 8 bases; unmatched junction nucleotides: 5. The DNA of the CDR3 is TGTGCCAGCAGTGCCGGGACTAGCGGGAGGTATGAGCAGTTCTTC. It encodes CASSAGTSGRYEQFF.

The chain carries TRBV27 and TRBJ2-1; 8 nucleotides line up with TRBD1. J was trimmed by 4 bases and V by 5 bases; bases with no gene match: 4. Germline-derived CDR1 and CDR2 are MNHEY and SMNVEV (reference sequence). The CDR3 runs 14 residues. The CDR3: CASSPGTGYNEQFF. Here the CDR3 DNA reads TGTGCCAGCAGTCCCGGGACAGGATACAATGAGCAGTTCTTC.

The chain links TRBV29-1 to TRBJ2-7, with 10 bases lining up with TRBD1. V shed 5 bases and J 7 bases; nucleotides not matched to a gene: 11. Germline-derived CDR1 and CDR2 are SQVTM and ANQGSEA. The CDR3 is 14 amino acids. The chain's CDR3 is CSVSYPGQGREQYV. The CDR3, as DNA: TGCAGCGTTTCATATCCGGGACAGGGGCGAGAGCAGTACGTC.

The chain employs TRBV19 and TRBJ1-5; 8 positions agree with TRBD1. Germline loops: CDR1 LNHDA, CDR2 SQIVND (reference sequence). With 4 bases clipped from V and 0 bases from J, the junction kept 11 bases outside the gene matches. The CDR3 runs 18 residues. CDR3 amino acids: CASSNPTGASYSNQPQHF. The CDR3 nucleotides are TGTGCCAGTAGTAACCCGACAGGGGCTAGCTATAGCAATCAGCCCCAGCATTTT.

This sequence joins TRBV2 and TRBJ2-5; D may be TRBD2 (5 bases). CDR1 is SNHLY and CDR2 is FYNNEI in the germline V gene. This CDR3 comprises 15 residues. Trimming removed 0 bases from V and 5 bases from J, with 13 bases in between. CDR3 DNA sequence: TGTGCCAGCAGTGAAGCCGTGGAAGGACTTGAGACCCAGTACTTC. This gives the protein CASSEAVEGLETQYF.

The chain links TRBV25-1 to TRBJ2-1; no reliable D call. Looked up from germline, CDR1 is MGHDK and CDR2 is SYGVNS. Between the trimmed V and J ends, which lost 3 bases and 9 bases, there was a span of 9 bases. This CDR3 contains 12 residues. DNA for the CDR3: TGTGCCAGCAGTGATGGGCGGAGTGAGCAGTTCTTC. Translating it yields CASSDGRSEQFF.

The gene calls are TRBV10-2 and TRBJ1-1, with TRBD1 matching over 7 bases. Per germline, CDR1 WSHSY and CDR2 SAAADI. V lost 6 bases and J lost 4; bases outside the gene matches: 8. The CDR3 loop spans 14 amino acids. CDR3 in amino acids: CASRLTGDGTEAFF. The CDR3 coding sequence is TGCGCCAGCAGACTTACAGGGGACGGCACTGAAGCTTTCTTT.

The chain employs TRBV9 and TRBJ1-2; 7 positions agree with TRBD1. This CDR3 has 14 amino acids. Looked up from germline, CDR1 is SGDLS and CDR2 is YYNGEE. Unmatched junction bases numbered 6, after V lost 2 bases and J lost 5 bases. Here the CDR3 DNA reads TGTGCCAGCAGCGTCGCCGGGACAGAGTATGGCTACACCTTC. Protein: CASSVAGTEYGYTF.

This chain links TRBV15 with TRBJ2-7; tentatively, D is TRBD2 (5 bases). There are 18 residues in the CDR3. Germline CDR1 reads LNHNV; CDR2 reads YYDKDF (reference sequence). Trimming pared 0 bases from V and 3 bases from J, leaving 21 bases between. For the CDR3, the DNA is TGTGCCACCAGCAGAGATCCCCCGTCCTTGGAGGATGGCTACGAGCAGTACTTC. This encodes CATSRDPPSLEDGYEQYF.

The V call is TRBV7-3, the J call TRBJ2-2; possible D gene TRBD2, 5 bases. Germline assignment: CDR1 SGHTA and CDR2 FQGTGA. The ends were cut back, 3 bases at V and 2 bases at J, with 16 bases in the middle. The CDR3 extends over 17 amino acids. CDR3 sequence (DNA): TGTGCCAGCAGCTTGAATCCGGTTAGCGTCAACACCGGGGAGCTGTTTTTT. Protein product: CASSLNPVSVNTGELFF. Complete variable domain (other parts from reference TRBV7-3 and TRBJ2-2): GAGVSQTPSNKVTEKGKYVELRCDPISGHTALYWYRQSLGQGPEFLIYFQGTGAADDSGLPNDRFFAVRPEGSVSTLKIQRTERGDSAVYLCASSLNPVSVNTGELFFGEGSRLTVL.

The chain is built from TRBV7-2 and TRBJ1-2; D might be TRBD1 (5 bases). CDR1 is SGHTA, CDR2 FQGNSA, per germline. Deletions cut 5 bases from V and 5 bases from J, with 18 bases between. This CDR3 has 15 amino acids. The CDR3 DNA reads TGTGCCAGCAGCATTCCGGGACTGATCAATTATGGCTACACCTTC. The encoded protein is CASSIPGLINYGYTF.

V gene TRBV7-9 combines with J gene TRBJ2-2; a possible D gene is TRBD1 (6 bases). This CDR3 has 15 residues. Trimming stripped 3 bases from V and 4 bases from J, with 12 bases between. From germline, CDR1 is SEHNR and CDR2 FQNEAQ (reference sequence). The CDR3 bases are TGTGCCAGCAGCTTTTTACAGGGTGCCACCGGGGAGCTGTTTTTT. Translation: CASSFLQGATGELFF. The complete variable domain, with remaining parts taken from reference TRBV7-9 and TRBJ2-2, reads DTGVSQNPRHKITKRGQNVTFRCDPISEHNRLYWYRQTLGQGPEFLTYFQNEAQLEKSRLLSDRFSAERPKGSFSTLEIQRTEQGDSAMYLCASSFLQGATGELFFGEGSRLTVL.

The chain combines TRBV27 with TRBJ2-7, with 8 bases identical to TRBD1. The CDR3 runs 14 residues. J was trimmed by 2 bases and V by 5 bases; bases with no gene match: 5. Germline CDR1 reads MNHEY; CDR2 reads SMNVEV (reference sequence). The DNA for the CDR3 is TGTGCCAGCAGTCAATACAGGGGGGCCTACGAGCAGTACGTC. Protein: CASSQYRGAYEQYV.

The genes are TRBV11-2 and TRBJ2-2; 7 nucleotides agree with TRBD1. V lost 5 bases, J lost 4 bases, and 7 bases stayed unmatched. The CDR3 contains 15 residues. Germline CDR1 SGHAT, CDR2 FQNNGV. CDR3 loop: CASSLLTGVTGELFF. The CDR3 DNA reads TGTGCCAGCAGCCTCTTAACAGGGGTCACCGGGGAGCTGTTTTTT.

This chain joins TRBV6-1 and TRBJ2-1; TRBD2 agrees at 8 bases. With 7 bases clipped from V and 4 bases from J, the junction kept 6 bases outside the gene matches. Germline CDR1 and CDR2: MNHNS and SASEGT. The CDR3 is 14 residues long. As DNA, the CDR3 is TGTGCCAGCATGGAGCTAGCGGGTTACAATGAGCAGTTCTTC. This codes for CASMELAGYNEQFF.